Following are 16 T cell receptor beta chains from one sample sequenced in a study of cytomegalovirus exposure and HLA in healthy donors. PCR used 60 Vbeta primers and 13 Jbeta primers. Generated by immunoSEQ multiplex PCR, the TCRdb table keeps only in-frame clones and is missing some. The data contain fewer than 200,000 clones, roughly 80% of them singletons. The sample comprised PBMCs. The receptors originated from a woman younger than 35 in good health and CMV-seronegative.

V and J are TRBV19 and TRBJ1-6, with D perhaps TRBD1 (6 bases). Trimming took off 11 bases at V and 9 bases at J, with 17 bases between the two ends. This CDR3 comprises 13 residues. Germline CDR1 reads LNHDA; CDR2 reads SQIVND (reference sequence). DNA for the CDR3: TGTGCCGGATCGGGGGGCCGTGGTTCACCCCTCCACTTT. Amino acids: CAGSGGRGSPLHF.

The chain recombines TRBV4-2 with TRBJ1-1; TRBD1 matches 8 bases. This CDR3 spans 14 amino acids. Germline trimming cut 3 bases from V and 4 bases from J; bases unmatched to any gene: 4. The germline V gene has CDR1 LGHNA and CDR2 YNFKEQ. The CDR3 is CASSQGTGTTEAFF. In nucleotides, the CDR3 is TGTGCCAGCAGCCAGGGGACAGGAACCACTGAAGCTTTCTTT.

The V gene is TRBV6-6, the J gene TRBJ2-5; 7 bases line up with TRBD2. V lost 2 bases to trimming and J lost 5 bases; unmatched junction nucleotides: 8. CDR1 and CDR2 from the germline V gene are MNHNY and SVGAGI (reference sequence). The CDR3 consists of 15 residues. The CDR3, as DNA: TGTGCCAGCAGTTACCCCAGGCTAGCGGAGGAGACCCAGTACTTC. Amino acid sequence: CASSYPRLAEETQYF.

This chain uses TRBV6-5 with TRBJ1-2, with 7 nucleotides matching TRBD1. With V trimmed by 7 bases and J by 2 bases, 1 base remained unmatched. CDR3 length: 12 residues. CDR1 is MNHEY, CDR2 SVGAGI, per germline. CDR3 loop: CASMTGNYGYTF. CDR3 nucleotides: TGTGCCAGCATGACAGGGAACTATGGCTACACCTTC.

The genes are TRBV29-1 and TRBJ2-7; 8 nucleotides line up with TRBD1. The CDR3 spans 13 residues. With 5 bases clipped from V and 6 bases from J, the junction kept 9 bases outside the gene matches. The germline V gene encodes CDR1 SQVTM and CDR2 ANQGSEA. The CDR3 DNA reads TGCAGCGTTTCTTTGGGGACAGGAGGCGAGCAGTACTTC. This gives the protein CSVSLGTGGEQYF.

This chain connects TRBV4-3 to TRBJ1-4; no clear D. The germline V gene has CDR1 LGHNA and CDR2 YSLEER. This CDR3 is 13 amino acids long. V lost 1 base and J lost 7, with 7 bases in between. This chain's CDR3 is CASSQGAPEKLFF. The DNA for the CDR3 is TGCGCCAGCAGCCAAGGAGCACCTGAAAAACTGTTTTTT.

Here the CDR3 DNA reads TGCAGCGTTGAAGGCTCTCCGGGGGGGATGGACTATGGCTACACCTTC. Amino acids: CSVEGSPGGMDYGYTF. V usage is TRBV29-1 and J usage is TRBJ1-2, with a tentative D call TRBD1 (5 bases). The V gene lost 1 base and the J gene lost 3 bases, with 18 bases spanning the gap. This CDR3 comprises 16 residues. The germline V gene has CDR1 SQVTM and CDR2 ANQGSEA.

The chain combines TRBV7-2 with TRBJ2-1, with 12 bases fitting TRBD2. The length of the CDR3 is 19 residues. The germline V gene has CDR1 SGHTA and CDR2 FQGNSA. The V gene end was trimmed by 1 base and the J gene end by 7 bases; junction bases not matched to a gene: 14. CDR3 amino acids: CASSLVVRLAGVSLNEQFF. The CDR3 bases are TGTGCCAGCAGCTTAGTTGTACGACTAGCGGGAGTAAGCTTAAATGAGCAGTTCTTC. The entire variable domain, with the rest obtained from reference TRBV7-2 and TRBJ2-1, is as follows: GAGVSQSPSNKVTEKGKDVELRCDPISGHTALYWYRQSLGQGLEFLIYFQGNSAPDKSGLPSDRFSAERTGGSVSTLTIQRTQQEDSAVYLCASSLVVRLAGVSLNEQFFGPGTRLTVL.

V is TRBV5-1 and J is TRBJ2-1, with 8 bases fitting TRBD2. The CDR3 has 14 amino acids. With 6 bases clipped from V and 4 bases from J, the junction kept 6 bases outside the gene matches. Germline values: CDR1 SGHRS, CDR2 YFSETQ. CDR3 residues: CASMSSGQYNEQFF. The CDR3 DNA is TGCGCCAGCATGTCTAGCGGGCAGTACAATGAGCAGTTCTTC.

The chain joins TRBV7-9 to TRBJ2-5; tentative D call: TRBD1 (5 bases). Germline V gene sequence: CDR1 SEHNR, CDR2 FQNEAQ (reference sequence). The V gene lost 2 bases and the J gene lost 2 bases, with 15 bases spanning the gap. The CDR3 loop spans 16 amino acids. CDR3: CASSLPETVYQETQYF. The CDR3 coding sequence is TGTGCCAGCAGCTTACCTGAGACAGTCTATCAAGAGACCCAGTACTTC.

A word on this clone: At one end the junction does not follow the germline gene, possibly because of a read error. The genes are TRBV28 and TRBJ2-7; D remains unclear. The CDR3 totals 11 residues. Germline V gene sequence: CDR1 MDHEN, CDR2 SYDVKM. Here the CDR3 reads CASSTSYEQYF. The DNA for the CDR3 is TGTGCCAGCAGTACCTCCTATGAGCAGTACTTC.

This clone was detected only a few times. The chain uses TRBV6-1 and TRBJ2-7, with a tentative D call TRBD2 (6 bases). The length of the CDR3 is 12 residues. Germline V gives CDR1 MNHNS, CDR2 SASEGT. V lost 1 base and J lost 8, with 9 bases in between. The CDR3 DNA reads as TGTGCCAGCAGTGAAGGACTAGTCAAGCAGTACGTC. Its translation: CASSEGLVKQYV.

This clone came up once. The J gene is TRBJ2-3, the V gene TRBV2; D gene unclear. In germline, CDR1 is SNHLY, CDR2 FYNNEI. The CDR3 contains 15 residues. V was shortened by 6 bases and J by 4 bases, with 17 bases between the two germline ends. Here the CDR3 DNA reads TGTGCCAGCAGCAAATCGGGTGGCTGGGCAGATACGCAGTATTTT. Translating gives CASSKSGGWADTQYF.

This clone was recorded a few times. The chain employs TRBV7-9 and TRBJ1-2; a weak D match, TRBD1 (5 bases). The CDR3 consists of 14 residues. CDR1 is SEHNR, CDR2 FQNEAQ, per germline (reference sequence). The V gene lost 3 bases and the J gene lost 1 base, with 9 bases spanning the gap. The DNA for the CDR3 is TGTGCCAGCAGCTTTGACAGCCTTAACTATGGCTACACCTTC. This encodes CASSFDSLNYGYTF.

The genes are TRBV4-1 and TRBJ2-7, with TRBD2 matching 8 bases. The CDR3 consists of 14 residues. The trim removed 1 base at V and 4 bases at J, leaving 3 bases unmatched. Germline V CDR1 and CDR2: MGHRA, YSYEKL. The CDR3 DNA is TGCGCCAGCAGCCAAGTGCGGGGGGCTTACGAGCAGTACTTC. Translation gives CASSQVRGAYEQYF.

This sequence joins TRBV5-1 and TRBJ2-1, with 7 bases matching TRBD2. The length of the CDR3 is 15 residues. CDR1 SGHRS and CDR2 YFSETQ come from the germline V gene. V shed 5 bases and J 6 bases; nucleotides not matched to a gene: 11. The CDR3 loop reads CASRTGGLGGNEQFF. The CDR3 coding sequence is TGCGCCAGCAGAACGGGGGGTTTAGGTGGCAATGAGCAGTTCTTC.